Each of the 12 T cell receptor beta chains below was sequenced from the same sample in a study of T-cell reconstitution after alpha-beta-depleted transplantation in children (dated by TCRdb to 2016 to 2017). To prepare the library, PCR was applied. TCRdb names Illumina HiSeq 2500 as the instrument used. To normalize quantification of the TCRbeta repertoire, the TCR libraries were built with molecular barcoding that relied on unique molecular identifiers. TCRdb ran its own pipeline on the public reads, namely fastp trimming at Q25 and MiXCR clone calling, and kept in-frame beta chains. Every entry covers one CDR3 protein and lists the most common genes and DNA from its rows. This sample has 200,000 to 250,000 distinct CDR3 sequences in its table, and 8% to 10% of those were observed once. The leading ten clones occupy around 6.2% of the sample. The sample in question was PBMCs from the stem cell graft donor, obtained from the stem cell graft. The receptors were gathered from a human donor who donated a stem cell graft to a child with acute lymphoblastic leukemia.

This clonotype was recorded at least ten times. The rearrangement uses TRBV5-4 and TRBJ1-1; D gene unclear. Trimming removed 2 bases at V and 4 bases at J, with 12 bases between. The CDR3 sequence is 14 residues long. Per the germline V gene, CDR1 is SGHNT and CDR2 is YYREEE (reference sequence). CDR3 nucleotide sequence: TGTGCCAGCAGCTTCGCTCGAGAGGGCACTGAAGCTTTCTTT. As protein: CASSFAREGTEAFF.

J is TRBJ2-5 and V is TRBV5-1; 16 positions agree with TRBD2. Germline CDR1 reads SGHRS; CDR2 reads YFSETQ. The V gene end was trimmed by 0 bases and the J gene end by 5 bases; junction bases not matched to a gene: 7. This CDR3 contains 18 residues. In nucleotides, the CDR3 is TGCGCCAGCAGCTTGGCCCCCGGGACTAGCGGGGGGGCGGAGACCCAGTACTTC. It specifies CASSLAPGTSGGAETQYF.

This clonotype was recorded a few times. CDR3 DNA: TGTGCCAGCAGCCGACAGATAAGAGAAAAACTGTTTTTT. This gives the protein CASSRQIREKLFF. The V and J genes are TRBV7-2 and TRBJ1-4; D may be TRBD1 (5 bases). CDR3 length: 13 residues. V lost 5 bases and J lost 8, with 12 bases in between. The germline gives CDR1 SGHTA, CDR2 FQGNSA.

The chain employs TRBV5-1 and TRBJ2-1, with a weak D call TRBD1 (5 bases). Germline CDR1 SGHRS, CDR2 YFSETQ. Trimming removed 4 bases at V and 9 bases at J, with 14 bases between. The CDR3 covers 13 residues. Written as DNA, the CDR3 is TGCGCCAGCAGCCTGGACACGAACGGTGAGCAGTTCTTC. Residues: CASSLDTNGEQFF.

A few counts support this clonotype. The CDR3 loop is CASSFQTYTGELFF. DNA of the CDR3: TGTGCCAGCAGTTTCCAGACATACACCGGGGAGCTGTTTTTT. This chain joins TRBV12-3 or TRBV12-4 and TRBJ2-2; D gene uncertain. This CDR3 is 14 amino acids long. Trimming left V 3 bases short and J 3 bases short, with 8 bases between.

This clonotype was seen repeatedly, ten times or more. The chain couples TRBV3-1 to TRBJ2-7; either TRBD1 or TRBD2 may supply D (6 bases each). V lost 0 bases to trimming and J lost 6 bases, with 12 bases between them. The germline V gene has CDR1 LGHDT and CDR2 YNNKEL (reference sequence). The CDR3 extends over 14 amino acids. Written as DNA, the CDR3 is TGTGCCAGCAGCCAAGAGGTCAGGGGAGGCGAGCAGTACTTC. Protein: CASSQEVRGGEQYF.

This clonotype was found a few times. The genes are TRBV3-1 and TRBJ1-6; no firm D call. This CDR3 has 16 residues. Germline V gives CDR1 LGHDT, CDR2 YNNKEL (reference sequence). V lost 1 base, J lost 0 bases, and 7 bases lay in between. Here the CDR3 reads CASSQVDFSYNSPLHF. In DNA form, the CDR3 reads TGTGCCAGCAGCCAAGTGGATTTCTCCTATAATTCACCCCTCCACTTT.

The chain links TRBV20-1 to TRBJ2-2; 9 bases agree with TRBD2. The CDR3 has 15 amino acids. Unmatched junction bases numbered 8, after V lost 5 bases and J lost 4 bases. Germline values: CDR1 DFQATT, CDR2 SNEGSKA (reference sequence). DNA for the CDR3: TGCAGTGCTCCTGATGGCGGGGGGGCCACCGGGGAGCTGTTTTTT. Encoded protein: CSAPDGGGATGELFF.

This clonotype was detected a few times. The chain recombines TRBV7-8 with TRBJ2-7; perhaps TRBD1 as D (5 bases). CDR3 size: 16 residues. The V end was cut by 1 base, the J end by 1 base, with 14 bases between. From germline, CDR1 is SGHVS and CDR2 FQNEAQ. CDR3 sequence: CASSLGAGHPSYEQYF. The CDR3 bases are TGTGCCAGCAGCTTAGGCGCCGGACATCCTTCCTACGAGCAGTACTTC. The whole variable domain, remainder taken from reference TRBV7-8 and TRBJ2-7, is GAGVSQSPRYKVAKRGQDVALRCDPISGHVSLFWYQQALGQGPEFLTYFQNEAQLDKSGLPSDRFFAERPEGSVSTLKIQRTQQEDSAVYLCASSLGAGHPSYEQYFGPGTRLTVT.

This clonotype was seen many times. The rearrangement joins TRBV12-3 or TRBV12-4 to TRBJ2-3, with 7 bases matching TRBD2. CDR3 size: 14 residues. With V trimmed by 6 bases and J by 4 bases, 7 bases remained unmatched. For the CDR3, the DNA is TGTGCCAGCAGGCTCGGACTAGGGTCAGATACGCAGTATTTT. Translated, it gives CASRLGLGSDTQYF.

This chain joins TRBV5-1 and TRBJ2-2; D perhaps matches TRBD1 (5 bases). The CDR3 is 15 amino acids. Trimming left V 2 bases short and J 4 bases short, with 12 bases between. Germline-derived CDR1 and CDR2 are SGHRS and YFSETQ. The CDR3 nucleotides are TGCGCCAGCAGCTTTGGCAGGGAAGGCACCGGGGAGCTGTTTTTT. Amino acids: CASSFGREGTGELFF. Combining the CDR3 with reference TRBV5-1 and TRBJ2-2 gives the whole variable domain KAGVTQTPRYLIKTRGQQVTLSCSPISGHRSVSWYQQTPGQGLQFLFEYFSETQRNKGNFPGRFSGRQFSNSRSEMNVSTLELGDSALYLCASSFGREGTGELFFGEGSRLTVL.

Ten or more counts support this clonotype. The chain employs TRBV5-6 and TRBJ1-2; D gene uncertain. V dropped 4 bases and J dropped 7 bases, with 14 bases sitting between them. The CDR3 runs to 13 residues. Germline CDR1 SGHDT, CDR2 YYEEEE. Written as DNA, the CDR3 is TGTGCCAGCAGCCCCATGTTTGCGGGTGGCTACACCTTC. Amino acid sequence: CASSPMFAGGYTF.